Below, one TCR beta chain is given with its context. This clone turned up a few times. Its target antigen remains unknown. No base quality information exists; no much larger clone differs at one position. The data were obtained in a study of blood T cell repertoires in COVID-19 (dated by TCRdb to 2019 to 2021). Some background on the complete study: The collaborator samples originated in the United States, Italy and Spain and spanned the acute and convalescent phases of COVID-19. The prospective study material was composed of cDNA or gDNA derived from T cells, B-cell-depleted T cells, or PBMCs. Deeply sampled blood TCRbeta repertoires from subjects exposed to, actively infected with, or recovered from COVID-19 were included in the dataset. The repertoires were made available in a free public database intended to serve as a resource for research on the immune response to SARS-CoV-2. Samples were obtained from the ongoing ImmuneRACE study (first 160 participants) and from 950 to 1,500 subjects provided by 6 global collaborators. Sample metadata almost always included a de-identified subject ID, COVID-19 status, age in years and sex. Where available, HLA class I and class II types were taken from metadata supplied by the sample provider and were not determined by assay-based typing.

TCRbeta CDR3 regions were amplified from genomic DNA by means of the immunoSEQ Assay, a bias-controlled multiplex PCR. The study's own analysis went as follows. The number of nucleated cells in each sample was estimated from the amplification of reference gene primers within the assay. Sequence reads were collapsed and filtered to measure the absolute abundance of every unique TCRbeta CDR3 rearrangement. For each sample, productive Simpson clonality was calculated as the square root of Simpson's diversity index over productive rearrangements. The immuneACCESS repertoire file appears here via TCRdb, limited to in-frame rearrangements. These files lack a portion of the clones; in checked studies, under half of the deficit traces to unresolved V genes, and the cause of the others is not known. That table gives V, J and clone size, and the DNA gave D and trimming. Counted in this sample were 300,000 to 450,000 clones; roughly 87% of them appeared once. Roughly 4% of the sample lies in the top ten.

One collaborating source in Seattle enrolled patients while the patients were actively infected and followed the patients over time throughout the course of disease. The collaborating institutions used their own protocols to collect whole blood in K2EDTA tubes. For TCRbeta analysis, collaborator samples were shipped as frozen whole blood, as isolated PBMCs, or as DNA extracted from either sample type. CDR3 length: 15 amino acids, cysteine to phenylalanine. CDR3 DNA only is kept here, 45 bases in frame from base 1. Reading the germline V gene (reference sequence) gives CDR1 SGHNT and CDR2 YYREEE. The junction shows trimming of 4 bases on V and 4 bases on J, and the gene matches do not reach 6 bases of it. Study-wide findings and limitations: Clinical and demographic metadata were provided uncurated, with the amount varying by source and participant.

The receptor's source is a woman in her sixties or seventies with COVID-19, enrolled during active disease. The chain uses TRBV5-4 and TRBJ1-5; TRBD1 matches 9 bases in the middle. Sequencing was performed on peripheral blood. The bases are TGTGCCAGCAGCCCGGGGGACAGGGCAAATCAGCCCCAGCATTTT. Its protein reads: CASSPGDRANQPQHF.